Below, 3 T cell receptor beta chains from the same sample are listed, as sequenced in a study of T cell responses to AZD1222 COVID-19 vaccine. TCRdb's copy holds only in-frame clones and misses some; the assay was immunoSEQ multiplex PCR. The profile shows tens of thousands of clones, 88% of them singletons. The material was peripheral blood, obtained 28 days after the second dose of the MenACWY control vaccine. All receptors derive from an adult who received the MenACWY meningococcal vaccine as a control.

This clone was observed a few times. The chain combines TRBV7-2 with TRBJ2-3, with TRBD2 matching over 8 bases. V was clipped by 5 bases and J by 2 bases; unmatched bases: 12. The V gene's germline CDR1 is SGHTA and CDR2 FQGNSA. This CDR3 has 17 amino acids. The CDR3, as DNA: TGTGCCAGCAGCACCCCCTGGCGGGAGGCCCCCACAGATACGCAGTATTTT. This gives the protein CASSTPWREAPTDTQYF.

The V call is TRBV9, the J call TRBJ2-3; 8 bases agree with TRBD2. Trimming cost V 0 bases and J 5 bases; bases outside gene matches: 8. There are 16 residues in the CDR3. Germline lookup yields CDR1 SGDLS and CDR2 YYNGEE. The CDR3 spells CASSVDPAGELDTQYF. CDR3 DNA sequence: TGTGCCAGCAGCGTAGATCCAGCGGGGGAACTAGATACGCAGTATTTT.

This clone is a singleton in its sample. The chain uses TRBV29-1 and TRBJ1-1; D ambiguous. Germline lookup yields CDR1 SQVTM and CDR2 ANQGSEA. V lost 6 bases and J 2 bases, leaving 13 bases between the germline ends. The CDR3 consists of 13 residues. CDR3 bases: TGCAGCGTCGGCAAAGAACGAAACACTGAAGCTTTCTTT. It encodes CSVGKERNTEAFF.